This T cell receptor beta chain was sequenced for a study of CD4 T cells in relation to SARS-CoV-2 and coronaviruses. Across the whole study: Crossreactive spike epitopes shared across donors were mapped to their HLA restriction.

This table comes from immunoSEQ multiplex PCR, and its TCRdb copy is limited to in-frame clones, with some not included. The sample contains 25,000 to 35,000 clones, around 72% of which appear only once. Details on this clone: Its matching antigen is unknown.

Study-level findings and limits: SARS-CoV-2-driven expansion was significantly weaker in crossreactive than monoreactive clones.

The unexposed donors gave CD4+ T cells in about 2010-2019, prior to COVID-19. Isolation of CD4+ T cells took place after roughly nine days in culture. Unexposed-donor CD4+ T cells were probed with SARS-CoV-2 S/N and four cold-coronavirus spikes, cells permitting. This CDR3 comprises 13 residues. From germline, CDR1 is KGHSH and CDR2 LQKENI. V shed 2 bases and J shed 7 bases, with 9 bases lying between them. The chain carries TRBV18 and TRBJ2-1; no clear D. The sequencing sample was made of CD4+ T cells from PBMCs, cultured in vitro. The sequence was collected from a human donor in good health. The CDR3 nucleotides read TGTGCCAGCTCACCAATTGAAGGAAATGAGCAGTTCTTC. Its translation is CASSPIEGNEQFF.